This TCR beta chain came from a study of T cell responses to AZD1222 COVID-19 vaccine. This clone was counted only a few times. As yet, its antigen is unknown. Looked up from germline, CDR1 is MNHEY and CDR2 is SMNVEV (reference sequence). The length of the CDR3 is 22 residues. V was shortened by 3 bases and J by 0 bases, with 30 bases between the two germline ends. Study findings and constraints: The study reported that nearly half of spike-specific TCRs target unmutated variant regions. CD4 TCRs covered the whole spike, strongest at regions 160-218 and 743-854. The donor cohort was predominantly white British with a female majority, and clonal diversity may have been underestimated. Of the AZD1222 recipients, only five to seven were seropositive at baseline.

Here immunoSEQ multiplex PCR was the method, and the copy in TCRdb shows in-frame clones only, minus some. The sample shows more than 150,000 clones, about nine tenths of them seen only once. The starting material was peripheral blood, obtained 28 days after the second AZD1222 dose. The sequence was obtained from an adult who received the AZD1222 COVID-19 vaccine. The chain links TRBV27 to TRBJ2-4; D is perhaps TRBD2 (6 bases). CDR3 DNA sequence: TGTGCCAGCAGTTTTAGCCTCCGGGAGACACCTCAGGGCTGGATAGCCAAAAACATTCAGTACTTC. Translation gives CASSFSLRETPQGWIAKNIQYF.